The TCR beta chain described here comes from a study of identical twins. Study-level results: Twins shared out-of-frame alpha sequences with excess low generation probability.

With no exceptions, donors were healthy Caucasians. Template switching created a universal primer site, and the cDNA included unique molecular identifiers. TCRdb called the 5' RACE reads again in MiXCR, with one record for every CDR3 protein. The sample holds approximately 220,000 distinct CDR3 sequences, 9.4% seen once. Many counts were recorded for this clonotype. Its matching antigen is unknown. There are 13 residues in the CDR3. Germline trimming cut 5 bases from V and 2 bases from J; bases unmatched to any gene: 4. Looked up from germline, CDR1 is DFQATT and CDR2 is SNEGSKA (reference sequence). This receptor was identified in a woman under 30 in good health. Specimen: memory (CD45RO+) T cells sorted from blood. The rearrangement uses TRBV20-1 and TRBJ1-2; 8 bases map to TRBD1. The CDR3 DNA is TGCAGTGCTTGGGGACAGGAAAACTATGGCTACACCTTC. It encodes CSAWGQENYGYTF.